This TCR beta chain was recorded in a study of T cell responses to AZD1222 COVID-19 vaccine. At the level of the study: Pooled together were second doses at about 4 or about 12 weeks. Whole-study results and caveats: The repertoires were collected only after the peak T cell response. Regions 160-218 and 743-854 dominated among vaccine-associated CD4 TCRs spanning spike.

Assay: immunoSEQ multiplex PCR; the TCRdb copy retains only in-frame clones and omits some. The data hold 150,000 to 200,000 clones, with 90% observed a single time. This clone showed up just once. Its specificity is not known. J was trimmed by 11 bases and V by 3 bases; bases with no gene match: 9. CDR1 is KGHDR, CDR2 SFDVKD, per germline. This CDR3 comprises 14 residues. The chain has TRBV24-1 and TRBJ1-5; 7 bases line up with TRBD1. Sequenced material: peripheral blood, taken on day 0 of AZD1222 vaccination. This TCR came from an adult in good health. The DNA of the CDR3 is TGTGCCACCAGTGATACCTTGGACAGGTCGGCCCAGCATTTT. Its protein is CATSDTLDRSAQHF.